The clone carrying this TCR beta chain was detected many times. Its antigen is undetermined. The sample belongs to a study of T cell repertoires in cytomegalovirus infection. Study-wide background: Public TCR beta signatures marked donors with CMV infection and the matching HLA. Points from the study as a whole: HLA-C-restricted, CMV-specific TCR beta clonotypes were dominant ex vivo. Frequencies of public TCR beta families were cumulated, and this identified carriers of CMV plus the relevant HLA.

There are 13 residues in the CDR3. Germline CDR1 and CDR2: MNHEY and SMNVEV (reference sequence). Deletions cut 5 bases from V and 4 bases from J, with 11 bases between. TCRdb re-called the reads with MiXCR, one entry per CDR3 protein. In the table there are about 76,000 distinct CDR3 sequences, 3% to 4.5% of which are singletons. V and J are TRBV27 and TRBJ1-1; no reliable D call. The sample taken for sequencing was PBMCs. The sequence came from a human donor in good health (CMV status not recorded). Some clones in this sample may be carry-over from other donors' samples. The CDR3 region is CASSPFGSTEAFF. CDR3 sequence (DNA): TGTGCCAGCAGTCCCTTTGGGAGCACTGAAGCTTTCTTT.